This T cell receptor beta chain was observed in a study of T-cell memory formation after mild COVID-19. TCRdb recomputed calls from the 5' RACE reads with MiXCR, one row per CDR3 protein. The sample carries roughly 370,000 distinct CDR3 sequences, 16% recorded once. Trimming shortened V by 5 bases and J by 3 bases, and 14 bases separated the two germline ends. Germline V gene data show CDR1 as SGHTA and CDR2 as FQGNSA. The CDR3 runs 15 residues. This clonotype came up many times. The sample was PBMCs or a T cell subset sorted from them (not recorded which). The V gene is TRBV7-2, the J gene TRBJ1-5; D not resolved. The receptor was isolated from a man aged 18 to 29 who had mild COVID-19 (a few samples of this study predate the infection). Cell type and time point are not known. CDR3 in DNA: TGTGCCAGCAGCCGCCTGAGTGGAGTCAATCAGCCCCAGCATTTT. It yields the protein CASSRLSGVNQPQHF.